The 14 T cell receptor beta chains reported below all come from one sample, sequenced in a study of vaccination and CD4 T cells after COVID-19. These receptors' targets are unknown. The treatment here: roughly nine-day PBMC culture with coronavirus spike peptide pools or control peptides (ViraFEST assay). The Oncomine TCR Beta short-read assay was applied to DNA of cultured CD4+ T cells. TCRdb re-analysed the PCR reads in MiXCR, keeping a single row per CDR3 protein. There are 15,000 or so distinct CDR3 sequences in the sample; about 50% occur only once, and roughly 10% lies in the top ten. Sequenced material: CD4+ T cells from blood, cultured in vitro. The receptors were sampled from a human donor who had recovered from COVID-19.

The CDR3 DNA follows: TGTGCCAGCAGACGGGACAGGGGAGCCGGCTACACCTTC. Protein sequence: CASRRDRGAGYTF. This chain connects TRBV7-8 to TRBJ1-2; 10 bases align to TRBD1. The V gene end was trimmed by 6 bases and the J gene end by 8 bases; junction bases not matched to a gene: 6. The CDR3 has 13 amino acids. Germline V CDR1 and CDR2: SGHVS, FQNEAQ.

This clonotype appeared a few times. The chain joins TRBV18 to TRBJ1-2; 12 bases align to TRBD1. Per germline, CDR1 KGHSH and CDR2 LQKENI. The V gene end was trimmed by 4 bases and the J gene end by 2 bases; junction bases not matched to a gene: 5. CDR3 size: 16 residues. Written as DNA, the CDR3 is TGTGCCAGCTCACTACAGGGACAGGGGGCCAACTATGGCTACACCTTC. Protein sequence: CASSLQGQGANYGYTF.

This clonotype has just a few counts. CDR3 sequence (DNA): TGTGCCAGCAGCACAGACAGTAGCACTGAAGCTTTCTTT. Translated: CASSTDSSTEAFF. The chain recombines TRBV6-1 with TRBJ1-1, with D perhaps matching TRBD1 (5 bases). Germline V gene sequence: CDR1 MNHNS, CDR2 SASEGT. CDR3 length equals 13 residues. Between the trimmed V and J ends, which lost 6 bases and 4 bases, there was a span of 12 bases.

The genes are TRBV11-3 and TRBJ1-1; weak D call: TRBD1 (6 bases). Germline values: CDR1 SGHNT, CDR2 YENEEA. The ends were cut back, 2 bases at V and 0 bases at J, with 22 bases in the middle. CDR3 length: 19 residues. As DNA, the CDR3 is TGTGCCAGCAGCTTACGCCTGGGACACTTCTCCGCCATGAACACTGAAGCTTTCTTT. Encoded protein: CASSLRLGHFSAMNTEAFF.

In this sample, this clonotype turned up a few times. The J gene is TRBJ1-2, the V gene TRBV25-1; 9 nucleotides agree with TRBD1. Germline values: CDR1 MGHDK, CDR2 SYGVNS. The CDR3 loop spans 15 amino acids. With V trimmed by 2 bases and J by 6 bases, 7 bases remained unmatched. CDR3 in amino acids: CASSEIGDRADGYTF. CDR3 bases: TGTGCCAGCAGTGAAATAGGGGACAGGGCCGATGGCTACACCTTC.

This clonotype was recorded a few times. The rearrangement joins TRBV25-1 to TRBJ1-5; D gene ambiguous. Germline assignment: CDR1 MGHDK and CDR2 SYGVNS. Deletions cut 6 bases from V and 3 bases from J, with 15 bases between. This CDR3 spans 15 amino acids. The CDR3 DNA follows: TGTGCCAGCAGCCCCAAAGGGTATGACAATCAGCCCCAGCATTTT. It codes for CASSPKGYDNQPQHF.

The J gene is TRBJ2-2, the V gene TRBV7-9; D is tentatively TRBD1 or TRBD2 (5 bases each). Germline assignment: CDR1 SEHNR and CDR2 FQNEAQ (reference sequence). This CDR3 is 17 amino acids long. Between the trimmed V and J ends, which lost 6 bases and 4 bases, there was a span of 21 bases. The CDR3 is CASRPKGGTGPTGELFF. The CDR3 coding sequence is TGTGCCAGCAGACCGAAAGGTGGGACCGGCCCCACCGGGGAGCTGTTTTTT. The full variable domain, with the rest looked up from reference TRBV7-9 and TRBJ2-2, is DTGVSQNPRHKITKRGQNVTFRCDPISEHNRLYWYRQTLGQGPEFLTYFQNEAQLEKSRLLSDRFSAERPKGSFSTLEIQRTEQGDSAMYLCASRPKGGTGPTGELFFGEGSRLTVL.

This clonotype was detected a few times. The DNA for the CDR3 is TGTGCCAGCGGTCCTAACTATGGCTACACCTTC. The encoded protein is CASGPNYGYTF. J is TRBJ1-2 and V is TRBV2; D is unresolved. The ends were cut back, 8 bases at V and 0 bases at J, with 4 bases in the middle. Germline lookup yields CDR1 SNHLY and CDR2 FYNNEI. This CDR3 contains 11 residues.

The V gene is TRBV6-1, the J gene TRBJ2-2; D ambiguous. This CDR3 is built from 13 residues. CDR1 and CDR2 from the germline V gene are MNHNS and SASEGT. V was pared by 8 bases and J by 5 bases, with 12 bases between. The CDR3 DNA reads TGTGCCAGCGCGGTGGACGGAACCGGGGAGCTGTTTTTT. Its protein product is CASAVDGTGELFF.

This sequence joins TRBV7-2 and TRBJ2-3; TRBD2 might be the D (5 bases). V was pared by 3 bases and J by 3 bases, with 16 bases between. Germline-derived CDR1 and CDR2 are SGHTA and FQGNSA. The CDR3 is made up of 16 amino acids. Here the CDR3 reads CASSFPRGGRTDTQYF. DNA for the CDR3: TGTGCCAGCAGCTTCCCCCGGGGTGGTAGGACAGATACGCAGTATTTT.

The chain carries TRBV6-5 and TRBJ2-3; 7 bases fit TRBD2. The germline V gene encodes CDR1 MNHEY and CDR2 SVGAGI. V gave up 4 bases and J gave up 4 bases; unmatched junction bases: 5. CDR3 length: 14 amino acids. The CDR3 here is CASSSPGRADTQYF. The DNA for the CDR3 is TGTGCCAGCAGTTCCCCGGGGAGGGCAGATACGCAGTATTTT.

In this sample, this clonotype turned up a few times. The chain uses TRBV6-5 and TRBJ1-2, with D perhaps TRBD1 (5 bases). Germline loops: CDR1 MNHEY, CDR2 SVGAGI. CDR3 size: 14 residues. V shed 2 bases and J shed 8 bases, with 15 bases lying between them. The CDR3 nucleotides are TGTGCCAGCAGTTACCTCGACAGTGTACGGGGCTACACCTTC. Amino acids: CASSYLDSVRGYTF.

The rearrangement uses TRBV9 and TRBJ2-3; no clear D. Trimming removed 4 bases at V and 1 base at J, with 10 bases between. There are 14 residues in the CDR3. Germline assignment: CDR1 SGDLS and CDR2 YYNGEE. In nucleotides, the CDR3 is TGTGCCAGCAGCCTAGGATCCCGCACAGATACGCAGTATTTT. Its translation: CASSLGSRTDTQYF.

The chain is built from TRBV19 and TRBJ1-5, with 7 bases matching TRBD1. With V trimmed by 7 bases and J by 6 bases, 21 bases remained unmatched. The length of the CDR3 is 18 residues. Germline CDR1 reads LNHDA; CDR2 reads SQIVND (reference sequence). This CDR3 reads CASTPGGTGADLVQPQHF. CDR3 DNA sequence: TGTGCCAGTACCCCCGGGGGTACAGGGGCGGATTTGGTTCAGCCCCAGCATTTT.